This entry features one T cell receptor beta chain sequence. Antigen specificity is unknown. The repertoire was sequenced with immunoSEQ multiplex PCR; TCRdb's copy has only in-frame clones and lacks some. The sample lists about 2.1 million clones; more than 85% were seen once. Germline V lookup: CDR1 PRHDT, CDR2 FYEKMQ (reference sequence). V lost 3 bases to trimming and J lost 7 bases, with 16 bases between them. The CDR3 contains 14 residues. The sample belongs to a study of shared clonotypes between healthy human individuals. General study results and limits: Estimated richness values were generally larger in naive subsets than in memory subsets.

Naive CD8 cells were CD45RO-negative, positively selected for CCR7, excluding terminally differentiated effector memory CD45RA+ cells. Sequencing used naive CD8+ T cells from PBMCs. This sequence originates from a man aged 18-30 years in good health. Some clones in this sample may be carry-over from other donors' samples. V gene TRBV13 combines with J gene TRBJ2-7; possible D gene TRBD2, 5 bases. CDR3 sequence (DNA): TGTGCCAGCAGCTTCGGCCGGGGTCTGGGGGAGCAGTACTTC. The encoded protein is CASSFGRGLGEQYF.